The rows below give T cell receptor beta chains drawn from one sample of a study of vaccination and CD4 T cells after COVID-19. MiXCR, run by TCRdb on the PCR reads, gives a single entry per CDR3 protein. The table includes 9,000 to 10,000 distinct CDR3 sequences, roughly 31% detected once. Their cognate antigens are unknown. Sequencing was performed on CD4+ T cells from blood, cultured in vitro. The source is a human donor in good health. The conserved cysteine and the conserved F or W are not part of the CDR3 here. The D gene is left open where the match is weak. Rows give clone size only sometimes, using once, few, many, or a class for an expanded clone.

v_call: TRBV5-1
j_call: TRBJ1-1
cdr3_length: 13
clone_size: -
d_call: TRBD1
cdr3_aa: ASSWGQGMNTEAF

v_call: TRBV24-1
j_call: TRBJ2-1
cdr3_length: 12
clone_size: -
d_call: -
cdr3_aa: ATSDVTGLNEQF

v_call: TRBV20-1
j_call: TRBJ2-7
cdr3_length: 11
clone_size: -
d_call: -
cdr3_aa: SARDYKAYEQY

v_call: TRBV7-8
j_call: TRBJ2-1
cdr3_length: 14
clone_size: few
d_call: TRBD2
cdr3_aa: ASSILGTSVRNEQF

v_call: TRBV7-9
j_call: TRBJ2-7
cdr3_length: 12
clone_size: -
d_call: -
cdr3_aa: ASSLGGSRYEQY

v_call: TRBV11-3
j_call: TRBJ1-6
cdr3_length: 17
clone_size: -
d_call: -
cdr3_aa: ASSSSFGAMSSYNSPLH

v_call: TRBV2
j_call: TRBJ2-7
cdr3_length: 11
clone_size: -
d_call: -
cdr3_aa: ASSEVAAYEQY

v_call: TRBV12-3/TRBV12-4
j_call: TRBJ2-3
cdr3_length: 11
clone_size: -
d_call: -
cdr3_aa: ASSFRAADTQY

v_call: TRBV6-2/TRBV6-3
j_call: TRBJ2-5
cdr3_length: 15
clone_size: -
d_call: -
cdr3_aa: ASSPGGRGGLQETQY

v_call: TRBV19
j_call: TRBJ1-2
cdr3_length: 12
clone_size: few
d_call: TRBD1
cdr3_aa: ASTWTGIVYGYT

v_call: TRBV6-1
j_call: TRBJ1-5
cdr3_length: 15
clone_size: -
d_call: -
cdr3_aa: ASSNVGEGGSNQPQH

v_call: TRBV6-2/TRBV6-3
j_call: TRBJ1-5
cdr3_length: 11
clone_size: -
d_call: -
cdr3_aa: ASSYNRNQPQH

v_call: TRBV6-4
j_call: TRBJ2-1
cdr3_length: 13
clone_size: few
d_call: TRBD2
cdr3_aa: ASSDGTSGSYEQF

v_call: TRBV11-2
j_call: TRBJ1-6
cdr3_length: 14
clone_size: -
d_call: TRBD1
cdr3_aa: ASSLVSGQQNSPLH

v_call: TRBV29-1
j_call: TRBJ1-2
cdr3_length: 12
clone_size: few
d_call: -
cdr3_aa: SVDQWQGREGYT

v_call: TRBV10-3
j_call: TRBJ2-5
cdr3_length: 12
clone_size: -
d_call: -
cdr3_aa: AIRGGGSGETQY

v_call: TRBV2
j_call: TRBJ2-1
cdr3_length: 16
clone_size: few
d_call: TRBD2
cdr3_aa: ASSVSPDPSGSLNEQF

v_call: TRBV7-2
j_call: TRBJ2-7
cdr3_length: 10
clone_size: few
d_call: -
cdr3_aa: ASSSQTYEQY

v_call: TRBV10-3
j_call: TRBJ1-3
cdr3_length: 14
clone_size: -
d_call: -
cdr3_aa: AISSFGRSSGNTIY

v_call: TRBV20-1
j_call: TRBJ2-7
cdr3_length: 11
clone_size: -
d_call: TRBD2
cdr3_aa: SASSGRAYEQY

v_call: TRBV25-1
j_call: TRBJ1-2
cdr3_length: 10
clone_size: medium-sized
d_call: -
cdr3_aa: ASSDGRYGYT

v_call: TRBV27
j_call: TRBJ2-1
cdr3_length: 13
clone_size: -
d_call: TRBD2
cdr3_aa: ASSISGRASREQF

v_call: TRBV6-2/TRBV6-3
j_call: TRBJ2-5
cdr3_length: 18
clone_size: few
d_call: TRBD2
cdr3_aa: ASSYSNPSWTSGPQETQY

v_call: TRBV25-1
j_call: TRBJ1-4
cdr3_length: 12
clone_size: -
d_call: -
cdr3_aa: ASADRATNEKLF

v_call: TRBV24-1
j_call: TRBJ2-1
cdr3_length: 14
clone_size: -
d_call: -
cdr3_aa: ATSGAEAGTYNEQF

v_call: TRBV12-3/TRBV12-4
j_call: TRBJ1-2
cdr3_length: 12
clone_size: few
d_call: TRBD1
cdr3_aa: ASRRQGVIYGYT

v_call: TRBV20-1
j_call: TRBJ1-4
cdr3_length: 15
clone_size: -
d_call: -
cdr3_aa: SATHPTLASLYEKLF

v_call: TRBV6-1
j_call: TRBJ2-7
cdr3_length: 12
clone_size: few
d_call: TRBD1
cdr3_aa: ASRKGTGSYEQY

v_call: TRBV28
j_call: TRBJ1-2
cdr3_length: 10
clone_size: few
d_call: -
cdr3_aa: ASRAGDYGYT

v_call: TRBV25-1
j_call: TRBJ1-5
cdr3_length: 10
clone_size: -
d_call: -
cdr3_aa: ASSDNFQPQH